Sequencing of this TCR beta chain was carried out in a study of naive and memory T cell subsets. Study-wide results and caveats: The RNA method is potentially sensitive to activation and differentiation changes. TCRs were reportedly recovered from both biopsy types, mostly tuberculin test sites.

This sample's treatment: skin biopsy from PPD injection site in Mantoux-positive individual. The library had UMIs added by 3' ligation of an oligonucleotide to TCR cDNA. Tuberculin skin test biopsies were taken where PPD was injected in Mantoux-positive people. Cells were not sorted; total RNA input targeted about 1 to 1000 ng. Ligated cDNA underwent four rounds of PCR with nested alpha and beta constant region primers and SP2. TCRdb re-called the UMI-ligation and nested PCR reads with MiXCR, one entry per CDR3 protein. The table lists about 30,000 distinct CDR3 sequences, more than 6.5% of them singletons, with approximately 2.8% in the top ten. This clonotype has a count of ten or more. Antigen specificity is unknown. V lost 3 bases and J lost 7, with 18 bases in between. This CDR3 contains 15 residues. Germline V lookup: CDR1 LGHDT, CDR2 YNNKEL (reference sequence).

The sample consisted of skin, taken from a tuberculin skin test site. V is TRBV3-1 and J is TRBJ2-5, with a tentative D call TRBD1 (6 bases). This TCR was sampled from an adult in good health. DNA of the CDR3: TGTGCCAGCAGCCATATGGATTTAGGGGGTGGGACCCAGTACTTC. Protein: CASSHMDLGGGTQYF.